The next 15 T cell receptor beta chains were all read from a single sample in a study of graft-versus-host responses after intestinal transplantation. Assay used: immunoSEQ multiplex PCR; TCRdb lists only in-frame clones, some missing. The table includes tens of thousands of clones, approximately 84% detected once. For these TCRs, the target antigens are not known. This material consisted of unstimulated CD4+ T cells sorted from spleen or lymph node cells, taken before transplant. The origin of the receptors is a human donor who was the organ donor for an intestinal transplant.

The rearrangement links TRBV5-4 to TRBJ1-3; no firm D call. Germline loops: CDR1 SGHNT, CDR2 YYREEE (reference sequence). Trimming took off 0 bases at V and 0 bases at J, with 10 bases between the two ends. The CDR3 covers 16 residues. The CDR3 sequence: CASSLAQARSGNTIYF. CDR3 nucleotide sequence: TGTGCCAGCAGCTTGGCGCAGGCTCGCTCTGGAAACACCATATATTTT. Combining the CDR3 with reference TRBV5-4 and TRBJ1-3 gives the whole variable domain ETGVTQSPTHLIKTRGQQVTLRCSSQSGHNTVSWYQQALGQGPQFIFQYYREEENGRGNFPPRFSGLQFPNYSSELNVNALELDDSALYLCASSLAQARSGNTIYFGEGSWLTVV.

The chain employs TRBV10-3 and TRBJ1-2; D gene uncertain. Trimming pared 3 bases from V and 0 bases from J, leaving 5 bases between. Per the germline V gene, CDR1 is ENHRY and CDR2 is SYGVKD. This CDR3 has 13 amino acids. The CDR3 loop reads CAISDLTNYGYTF. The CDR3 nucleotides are TGTGCCATCAGTGACCTAACTAACTATGGCTACACCTTC.

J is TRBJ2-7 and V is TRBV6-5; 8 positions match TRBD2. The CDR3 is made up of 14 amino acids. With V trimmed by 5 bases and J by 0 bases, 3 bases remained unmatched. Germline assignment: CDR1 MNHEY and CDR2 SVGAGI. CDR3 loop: CASSETSGSYEQYV. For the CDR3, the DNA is TGTGCCAGCAGTGAAACTAGCGGCTCCTACGAGCAGTACGTC.

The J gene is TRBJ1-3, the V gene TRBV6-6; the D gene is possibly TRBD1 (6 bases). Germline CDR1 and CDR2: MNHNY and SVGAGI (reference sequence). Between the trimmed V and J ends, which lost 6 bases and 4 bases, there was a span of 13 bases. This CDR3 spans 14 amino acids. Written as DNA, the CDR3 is TGTGCCAGCAGCTTTCAGGGGCAGGGAAACACCATATATTTT. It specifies CASSFQGQGNTIYF.

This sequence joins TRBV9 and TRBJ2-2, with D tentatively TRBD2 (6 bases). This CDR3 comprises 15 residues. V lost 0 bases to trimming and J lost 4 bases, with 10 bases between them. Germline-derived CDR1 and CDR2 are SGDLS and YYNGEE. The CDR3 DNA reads TGTGCCAGCAGCGTAGGGCAGGGAGGCACCGGGGAGCTGTTTTTT. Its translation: CASSVGQGGTGELFF.

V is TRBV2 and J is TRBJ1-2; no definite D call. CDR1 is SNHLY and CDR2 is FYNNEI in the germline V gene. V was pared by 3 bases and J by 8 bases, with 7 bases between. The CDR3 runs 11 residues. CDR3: CASSDGSGYTF. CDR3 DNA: TGTGCCAGCAGTGATGGTAGCGGCTACACCTTC.

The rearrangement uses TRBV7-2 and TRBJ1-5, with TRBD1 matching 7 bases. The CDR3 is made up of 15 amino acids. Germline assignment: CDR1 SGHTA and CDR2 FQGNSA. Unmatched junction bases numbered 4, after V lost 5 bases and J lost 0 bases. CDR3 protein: CASSLGQSSNQPQHF. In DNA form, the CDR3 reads TGTGCCAGCAGCCTGGGACAGAGTAGCAATCAGCCCCAGCATTTT.

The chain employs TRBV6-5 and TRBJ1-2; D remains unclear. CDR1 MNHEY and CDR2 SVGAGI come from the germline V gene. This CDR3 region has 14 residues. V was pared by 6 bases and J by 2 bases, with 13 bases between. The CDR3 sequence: CASRPPGGNYGYTF. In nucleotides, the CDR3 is TGTGCCAGCAGACCTCCCGGCGGGAACTATGGCTACACCTTC.

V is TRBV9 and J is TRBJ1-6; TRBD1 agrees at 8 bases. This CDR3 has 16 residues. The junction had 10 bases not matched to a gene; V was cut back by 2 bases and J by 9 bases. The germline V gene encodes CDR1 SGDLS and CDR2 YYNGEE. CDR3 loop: CASSVGQGTDPSPLHF. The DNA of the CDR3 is TGTGCCAGCAGCGTTGGACAGGGTACGGATCCTTCACCCCTCCACTTT.

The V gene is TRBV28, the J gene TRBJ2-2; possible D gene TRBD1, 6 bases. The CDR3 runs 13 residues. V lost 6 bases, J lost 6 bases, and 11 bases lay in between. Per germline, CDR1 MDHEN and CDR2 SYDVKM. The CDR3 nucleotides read TGTGCCAGCAGATACAGGGAGTCCGGGGAGCTGTTTTTT. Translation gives CASRYRESGELFF.

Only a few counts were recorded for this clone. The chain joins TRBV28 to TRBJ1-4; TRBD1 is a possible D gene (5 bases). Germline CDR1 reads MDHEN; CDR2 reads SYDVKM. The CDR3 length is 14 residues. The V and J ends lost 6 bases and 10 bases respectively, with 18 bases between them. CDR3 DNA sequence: TGTGCCAGCAGGGCGGATTCAGGGTCAGGAAAACTGTTTTTT. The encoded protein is CASRADSGSGKLFF.

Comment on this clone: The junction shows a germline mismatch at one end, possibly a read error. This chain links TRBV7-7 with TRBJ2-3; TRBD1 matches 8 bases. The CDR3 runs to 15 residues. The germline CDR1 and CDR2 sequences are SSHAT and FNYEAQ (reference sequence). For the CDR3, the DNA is TGTGCTAGCAGCTTAGGTGGACAGGGAACAGATACGCAGTATTTT. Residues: CASSLGGQGTDTQYF.

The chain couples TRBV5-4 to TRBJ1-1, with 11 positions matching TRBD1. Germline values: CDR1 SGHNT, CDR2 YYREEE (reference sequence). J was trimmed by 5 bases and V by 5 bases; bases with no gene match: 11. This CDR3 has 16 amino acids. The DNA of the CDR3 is TGTGCCAGCAGTTATGGACAGGGGGCGTCCCGAACTGAAGCTTTCTTT. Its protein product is CASSYGQGASRTEAFF.

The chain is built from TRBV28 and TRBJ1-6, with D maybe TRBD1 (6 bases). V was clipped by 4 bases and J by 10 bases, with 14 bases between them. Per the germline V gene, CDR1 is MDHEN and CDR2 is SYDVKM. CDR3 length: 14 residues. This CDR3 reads CASSSLTGPSPLHF. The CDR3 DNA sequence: TGTGCCAGCAGTTCCCTGACAGGCCCCTCACCCCTCCACTTT.

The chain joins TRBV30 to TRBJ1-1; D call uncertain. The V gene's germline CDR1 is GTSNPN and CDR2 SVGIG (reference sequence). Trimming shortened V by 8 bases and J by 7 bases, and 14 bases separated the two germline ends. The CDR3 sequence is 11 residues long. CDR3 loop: CAEKKPGEAFF. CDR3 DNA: TGTGCCGAAAAAAAACCGGGTGAAGCTTTCTTT.